The 21 T cell receptor beta chains below come from one sample, sequenced in a study of cytomegalovirus exposure and HLA in healthy donors. It was with 60 Vbeta and 13 Jbeta primers that the PCR ran. Here immunoSEQ multiplex PCR was the method, and the copy in TCRdb shows in-frame clones only, minus some. Here the sample spans about 190,000 clones, approximately 87% being singletons. Sequences were obtained from PBMCs. These receptors originate from a man aged 30 to 39 in good health and CMV-seronegative.

As regards this clone: This CDR3 is also generated by other DNA sequences in the sample. This chain joins TRBV5-1 and TRBJ2-5; D is possibly TRBD2 (5 bases). From germline, CDR1 is SGHRS and CDR2 YFSETQ. The V end lost 0 bases, the J end lost 5 bases, and 11 bases lay between the germline ends. The CDR3 length is 14 residues. The DNA of the CDR3 is TGCGCCAGCAGCTTGGCCGCGGGTACGGAGACCCAGTACTTC. Protein sequence: CASSLAAGTETQYF.

Only one count was recorded for this clone. The CDR3 region has the DNA TGTGCCAGCAGTTTGGAGGGTCGCAATCAGCCCCAGCATTTT. This gives the protein CASSLEGRNQPQHF. This rearrangement joins TRBV28 to TRBJ1-5; unclear D gene. Germline lookup yields CDR1 MDHEN and CDR2 SYDVKM. V lost 3 bases and J 2 bases, leaving 8 bases between the germline ends. The CDR3 extends over 14 amino acids.

As for this clone: The germline gene is not matched at one end of the junction; a read error may be the cause. V gene TRBV14 combines with J gene TRBJ2-4, with TRBD2 matching over 7 bases. Germline loops: CDR1 SGHDN, CDR2 FVKESK. The CDR3 sequence is 15 residues long. The CDR3 reads CASSPRGDAKNSQYF. CDR3 coding DNA: TGTGCCAGCAGCCCCCGGGGGGACGCCAAAAACAGTCAGTACTTC.

In its sample, this clone was seen once. The chain is built from TRBV5-4 and TRBJ1-4, with a weak D call TRBD1 (6 bases). Trimming shortened V by 4 bases and J by 2 bases, and 12 bases separated the two germline ends. CDR1 is SGHNT, CDR2 YYREEE, per germline (reference sequence). The CDR3 is 15 residues long. The DNA for the CDR3 is TGTGCCAGCAGCCGCGGAGGACAGACTAATGAAAAACTGTTTTTT. This translates into CASSRGGQTNEKLFF.

This clone showed up just a few times. The CDR3 loop is CASSPTGSSGNTIYF. The DNA of the CDR3 is TGTGCCAGCAGCCCGACGGGGTCCTCTGGAAACACCATATATTTT. The V and J genes are TRBV7-2 and TRBJ1-3, with unresolved D. The CDR3 length is 15 residues. Germline V lookup: CDR1 SGHTA, CDR2 FQGNSA. Deletions cut 5 bases from V and 0 bases from J, with 11 bases between.

The V gene is TRBV10-3, the J gene TRBJ2-1, with 8 bases aligning to TRBD2. The CDR3 has 13 amino acids. Germline values: CDR1 ENHRY, CDR2 SYGVKD. V was clipped by 8 bases and J by 1 base; unmatched bases: 1. CDR3 residues: CAIQRESYNEQFF. The CDR3 DNA follows: TGTGCCATCCAGCGGGAGTCCTACAATGAGCAGTTCTTC.

The rearrangement joins TRBV29-1 to TRBJ2-1; D is possibly TRBD1 (5 bases). Trimming took off 7 bases at V and 0 bases at J, with 10 bases between the two ends. CDR3 length: 13 residues. Per germline, CDR1 SQVTM and CDR2 ANQGSEA. CDR3 in amino acids: CSGGQRSYNEQFF. In DNA form, the CDR3 reads TGCAGCGGTGGACAACGCTCCTACAATGAGCAGTTCTTC.

This chain connects TRBV5-4 to TRBJ2-1, with 8 positions matching TRBD2. V lost 4 bases to trimming and J lost 3 bases; unmatched junction nucleotides: 9. Germline assignment: CDR1 SGHNT and CDR2 YYREEE (reference sequence). This CDR3 spans 16 amino acids. This CDR3 reads CASSPPSGSGYNEQFF. The CDR3 DNA reads TGTGCCAGCAGCCCACCCAGCGGGAGTGGCTACAATGAGCAGTTCTTC.

CDR3 in DNA: TGTGCCAGCAGCTTAGGACAGGGGCACCCCTACGAGCAGTACTTC. The encoded protein is CASSLGQGHPYEQYF. V usage is TRBV11-3 and J usage is TRBJ2-7, with TRBD1 matching over 8 bases. The length of the CDR3 is 15 residues. With V trimmed by 1 base and J by 2 bases, 4 bases remained unmatched. Germline V gene sequence: CDR1 SGHNT, CDR2 YENEEA.

The CDR3 reads CASSLDLVRGEQYF. CDR3 coding DNA: TGTGCCAGCAGTCTCGACCTAGTTCGGGGCGAGCAGTACTTC. The J gene is TRBJ2-7, the V gene TRBV7-2; D is perhaps TRBD2 (5 bases). In germline, CDR1 is SGHTA, CDR2 FQGNSA. This CDR3 has 14 residues. The V gene lost 6 bases and the J gene lost 6 bases, with 18 bases spanning the gap.

The J gene is TRBJ2-1, the V gene TRBV2; TRBD2 agrees at 9 bases. V lost 7 bases to trimming and J lost 4 bases; unmatched junction nucleotides: 11. The CDR3 contains 16 residues. CDR1 and CDR2 (germline): SNHLY, FYNNEI. In DNA, the CDR3 is TGTGCCAGCATTCGAGGCGGGAGGGAAAATTACAATGAGCAGTTCTTC. This sequence encodes CASIRGGRENYNEQFF.

This clone was seen a handful of times. The chain carries TRBV10-3 and TRBJ1-5, with 7 bases that match TRBD1. Germline-derived CDR1 and CDR2 are ENHRY and SYGVKD. V lost 2 bases and J lost 4; bases outside the gene matches: 2. There are 14 residues in the CDR3. CDR3 sequence (DNA): TGTGCCATCAGTGAGAACAGGGGAAATCAGCCCCAGCATTTT. Protein product: CAISENRGNQPQHF.

The J gene is TRBJ2-1, the V gene TRBV15; TRBD1 matches 8 bases. The CDR3 is made up of 14 amino acids. Trimming cost V 8 bases and J 4 bases; bases outside gene matches: 7. Germline-derived CDR1 and CDR2 are LNHNV and YYDKDF (reference sequence). CDR3: CATRAGQEYNEQFF. CDR3 DNA sequence: TGTGCCACCCGCGCGGGACAGGAGTACAATGAGCAGTTCTTC.

V gene TRBV9 combines with J gene TRBJ1-5, with D maybe TRBD1 (5 bases). CDR3 size: 14 residues. Germline CDR1 is SGDLS and CDR2 is YYNGEE. Deletions cut 0 bases from V and 4 bases from J, with 8 bases between. DNA for the CDR3: TGTGCCAGCAGCGTAGCAGGGTCGAATCAGCCCCAGCATTTT. It specifies CASSVAGSNQPQHF. Filled out from reference TRBV9 and TRBJ1-5, the complete variable domain reads DSGVTQTPKHLITATGQRVTLRCSPRSGDLSVYWYQQSLDQGLQFLIQYYNGEERAKGNILERFSAQQFPDLHSELNLSSLELGDSALYFCASSVAGSNQPQHFGDGTRLSIL.

The chain couples TRBV28 to TRBJ1-5; 8 bases line up with TRBD1. Germline CDR1 MDHEN, CDR2 SYDVKM. CDR3 length: 14 residues. V was pared by 7 bases and J by 5 bases, with 7 bases of the junction left unmatched. The chain's CDR3 is CASIEAGGYQPQHF. The CDR3 region has the DNA TGTGCCAGCATCGAGGCAGGGGGCTATCAGCCCCAGCATTTT.

This clone was counted only a few times. The junction and the germline gene differ at one end; a read error may be behind it. The J gene is TRBJ1-3, the V gene TRBV7-9, with D perhaps matching TRBD1 (5 bases). This CDR3 is built from 17 residues. Per the germline V gene, CDR1 is SEHNR and CDR2 is FQNEAQ (reference sequence). The CDR3 here is CSSSLRGGSFSGNTIYF. The CDR3 DNA reads TGTTCCAGCAGCTTACGGGGGGGGAGTTTCTCTGGAAACACCATATATTTT.

The rearrangement uses TRBV29-1 and TRBJ2-7; tentatively, D is TRBD2 (5 bases). Trimming took off 6 bases at V and 2 bases at J, with 17 bases between the two ends. This CDR3 has 14 residues. The germline V gene encodes CDR1 SQVTM and CDR2 ANQGSEA. As DNA, the CDR3 is TGCAGCGTAGCCTCCGGGAACCAAGCCTACGAGCAGTACTTC. This codes for CSVASGNQAYEQYF.

This clone has only one observation. V gene TRBV19 combines with J gene TRBJ2-2; the D gene is possibly TRBD2 (5 bases). The germline gives CDR1 LNHDA, CDR2 SQIVND (reference sequence). This CDR3 spans 18 amino acids. Between the trimmed V and J ends, which lost 4 bases and 0 bases, there was a span of 18 bases. This chain's CDR3 is CASSKVGGPTSNTGELFF. The CDR3 DNA sequence: TGTGCCAGTAGTAAGGTTGGCGGGCCCACCTCGAACACCGGGGAGCTGTTTTTT.

The chain uses TRBV27 and TRBJ2-7, with 7 bases matching TRBD2. Germline loops: CDR1 MNHEY, CDR2 SMNVEV (reference sequence). Unmatched junction bases numbered 3, after V lost 8 bases and J lost 2 bases. The CDR3 contains 12 residues. Written as DNA, the CDR3 is TGTGCCAGCCACGGGGGGACCTACGAGCAGTACTTC. Its protein is CASHGGTYEQYF.

The chain couples TRBV7-9 to TRBJ2-3; 9 positions agree with TRBD2. Trimming removed 3 bases from V and 6 bases from J; junction bases left unmatched: 7. Germline V gene lookup returns CDR1 SEHNR and CDR2 FQNEAQ (reference sequence). This CDR3 spans 15 amino acids. CDR3 loop: CASSLLAGAGDTQYF. CDR3 DNA sequence: TGTGCCAGCAGCTTGTTAGCGGGGGCCGGGGATACGCAGTATTTT.

V is TRBV19 and J is TRBJ1-5, with 8 bases that match TRBD1. V lost 1 base to trimming and J lost 6 bases; unmatched junction nucleotides: 5. Per the germline V gene, CDR1 is LNHDA and CDR2 is SQIVND (reference sequence). CDR3 length: 15 amino acids. In DNA form, the CDR3 reads TGTGCCAGTAGTATAGGACAGGGGTTCTTTCAGCCCCAGCATTTT. Translated, it gives CASSIGQGFFQPQHF.